This T cell receptor (beta chain) was identified in a study of control samples from healthy donors and cancer patients. Sequencing was performed with immunoSEQ multiplex PCR; in TCRdb, only in-frame clones are kept and a portion is missing. The sample has over 80,000 clones, about 85% seen once. This clone turned up a few times. This CDR3 is 11 amino acids long. Between the trimmed V and J ends, which lost 5 bases and 4 bases, there was a span of 5 bases. The germline CDR1 and CDR2 sequences are SNHLY and FYNNEI. The sample comprised blood. This chain joins TRBV2 and TRBJ1-2; D is uncertain. This receptor was obtained from a man aged 25 to 45 in good health. CDR3 nucleotides: TGTGCCAGCAGTAGCCCCTATGGCTACACCTTC. This translates into CASSSPYGYTF.